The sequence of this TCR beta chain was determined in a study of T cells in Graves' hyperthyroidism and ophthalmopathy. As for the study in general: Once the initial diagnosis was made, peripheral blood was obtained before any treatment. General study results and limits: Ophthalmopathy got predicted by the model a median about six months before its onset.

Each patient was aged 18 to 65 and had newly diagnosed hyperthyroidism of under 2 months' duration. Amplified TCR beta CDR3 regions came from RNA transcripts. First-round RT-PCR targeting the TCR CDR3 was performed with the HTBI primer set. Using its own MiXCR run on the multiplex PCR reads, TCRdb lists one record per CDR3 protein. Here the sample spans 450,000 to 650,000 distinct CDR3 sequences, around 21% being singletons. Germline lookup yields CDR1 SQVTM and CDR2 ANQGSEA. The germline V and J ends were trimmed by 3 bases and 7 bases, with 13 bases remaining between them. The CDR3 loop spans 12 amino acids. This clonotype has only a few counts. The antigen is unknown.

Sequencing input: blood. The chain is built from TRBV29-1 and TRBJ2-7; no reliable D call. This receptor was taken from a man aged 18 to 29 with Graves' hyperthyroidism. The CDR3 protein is CSVESPNGEQYF. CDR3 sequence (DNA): TGCAGCGTTGAGAGTCCGAACGGGGAGCAGTACTTC.